Described below is a single T cell receptor beta chain sequence and its context. This specimen includes other DNA sequences encoding the same CDR3. This record belongs to a study of blood T cell repertoires in COVID-19. Using immunoSEQ multiplex PCR, the repertoire was profiled, and TCRdb retains in-frame clones only, with some absent. The sample records under 250,000 clones, around 80% being singletons. V lost 0 bases to trimming and J lost 4 bases, with 6 bases between them. CDR3 length equals 13 residues. Germline CDR1 and CDR2: SGHTA and FQGNSA. The sample taken for sequencing was peripheral blood. The gene calls are TRBV7-2 and TRBJ1-1; D is unresolved. This sequence was found in a woman aged 18-29 years with acute or convalescent COVID-19. The CDR3 region is CASSLAEGTEAFF. CDR3 DNA sequence: TGTGCCAGCAGCTTAGCTGAGGGCACTGAAGCTTTCTTT.